The 7 T cell receptor beta chains listed next were all sequenced from one sample in a study of response to subunit inactivated influenza vaccine. TCRdb processed the RT-PCR reads anew with MiXCR; each CDR3 protein has one entry. The data contain about 610,000 distinct CDR3 sequences, roughly 15% of them singletons. The sample was PBMCs from blood, taken less than 13 days after vaccination. The receptors here all came from a man in his fifties or sixties who received an inactivated influenza vaccine.

This clonotype occurred a few times. J is TRBJ1-6 and V is TRBV6-1, with D perhaps matching TRBD1 (6 bases). V gave up 5 bases and J gave up 5 bases, with 10 bases separating them. CDR1 is MNHNS, CDR2 SASEGT, per germline. The CDR3 extends over 14 amino acids. CDR3 bases: TGTGCCAGCAGTCGACGACAGGATAATTCACCCCTCCACTTT. Translating it yields CASSRRQDNSPLHF.

This clonotype was detected only a few times. The rearrangement uses TRBV11-2 and TRBJ2-5; D call uncertain. Germline V gene sequence: CDR1 SGHAT, CDR2 FQNNGV. The CDR3 loop spans 15 amino acids. The germline V and J ends were trimmed by 1 base and 2 bases, with 11 bases remaining between them. CDR3 sequence reads: CASSLVIWGQETQYF. The CDR3 DNA sequence: TGTGCCAGCAGCTTAGTTATCTGGGGACAAGAGACCCAGTACTTC.

This clonotype has just a few counts. The chain recombines TRBV7-6 with TRBJ2-3, with 7 bases that match TRBD2. The CDR3 is 17 residues long. V dropped 4 bases and J dropped 6; count of bases not matched to a gene: 16. Per the germline V gene, CDR1 is SGHVS and CDR2 is FNYEAQ. Written as DNA, the CDR3 is TGTGCCAGCAGCTCCCTAGACGGAGCGGGGCCGGGGGATACGCAGTATTTT. It yields the protein CASSSLDGAGPGDTQYF.

V gene TRBV29-1 combines with J gene TRBJ2-1, with a weak D call TRBD2 (6 bases). This CDR3 has 14 amino acids. Looked up from germline, CDR1 is SQVTM and CDR2 is ANQGSEA. The V gene lost 3 bases and the J gene lost 7 bases, with 16 bases spanning the gap. This CDR3 reads CSVDSRGGRNEQFF. CDR3 coding DNA: TGCAGCGTTGATTCGCGGGGCGGACGGAATGAGCAGTTCTTC.

The genes are TRBV6-5 and TRBJ2-3; D perhaps matches TRBD2 (6 bases). Per the germline V gene, CDR1 is MNHEY and CDR2 is SVGAGI. The CDR3 is made up of 15 amino acids. V gave up 0 bases and J gave up 6 bases, with 13 bases separating them. CDR3 sequence (DNA): TGTGCCAGCAGTTACTCGGGCGGGGACTGGGATACGCAGTATTTT. Protein product: CASSYSGGDWDTQYF.

This clonotype was recorded a few times. This chain joins TRBV12-3 or TRBV12-4 and TRBJ1-2, with 7 bases identical to TRBD1. V lost 10 bases and J lost 3; bases outside the gene matches: 11. CDR3 length: 14 amino acids. The CDR3 loop reads CATRGRGRDYGYTF. The CDR3 region has the DNA TGTGCCACCCGGGGCAGGGGGAGAGACTATGGCTACACCTTC.

The chain employs TRBV12-3 or TRBV12-4 and TRBJ2-1; D remains ambiguous. V was cut by 3 bases and J by 1 base, with 13 bases left in between. The CDR3 loop spans 16 amino acids. The DNA for the CDR3 is TGTGCCAGCAGTTTCGAATCGGTTGGTTCCTACAATGAGCAGTTCTTC. Its translation is CASSFESVGSYNEQFF.